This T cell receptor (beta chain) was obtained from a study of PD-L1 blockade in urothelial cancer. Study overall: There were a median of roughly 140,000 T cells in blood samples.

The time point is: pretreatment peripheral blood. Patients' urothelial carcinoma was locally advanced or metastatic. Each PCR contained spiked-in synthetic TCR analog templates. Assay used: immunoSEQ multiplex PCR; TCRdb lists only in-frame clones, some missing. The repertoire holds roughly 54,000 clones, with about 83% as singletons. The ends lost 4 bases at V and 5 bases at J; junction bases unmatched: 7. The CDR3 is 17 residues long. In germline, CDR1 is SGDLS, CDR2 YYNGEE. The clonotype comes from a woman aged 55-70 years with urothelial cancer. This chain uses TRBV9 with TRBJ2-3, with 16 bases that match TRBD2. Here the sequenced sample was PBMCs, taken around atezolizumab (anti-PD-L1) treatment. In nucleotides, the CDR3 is TGTGCCAGCAGCCTGGGACTAGCGGGAGGGCTGGAAGATACGCAGTATTTT. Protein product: CASSLGLAGGLEDTQYF. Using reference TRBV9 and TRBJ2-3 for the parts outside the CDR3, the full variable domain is DSGVTQTPKHLITATGQRVTLRCSPRSGDLSVYWYQQSLDQGLQFLIQYYNGEERAKGNILERFSAQQFPDLHSELNLSSLELGDSALYFCASSLGLAGGLEDTQYFGPGTRLTVL.